The 10 T cell receptor beta chains listed next were all sequenced from one sample in a study of shared clonotypes between healthy human individuals (dated by TCRdb to 2018 to 2020). The library was made by the immunoSEQ multiplex PCR assay. Sourced from immuneACCESS, this table was stored by TCRdb with only in-frame sequences that have V and J called. A share of the clones is absent; for the studies checked, an unresolved V gene accounts for under half, and the remainder has no known explanation. The sample data list hundreds of thousands of clones, and about 92% of these were observed just once. Approximately 24% of the sample is taken by the ten largest. For the CD8 naive samples, CD45RO-negative cells were positively selected for CCR7, yielding a CD45RA+CCR7+ population from which TemRA cells were excluded. The specimen sequenced was naive CD8+ T cells sorted from blood. The label giving this sample's cell subset or site can be read as: CD45RA+CCR7+. The receptors were gathered from a man between 25 and 39 years old in good health.

The chain uses TRBV2 and TRBJ2-1; the D is unclear. Germline loops: CDR1 SNHLY, CDR2 FYNNEI. The CDR3 consists of 15 residues. V lost 1 base to trimming and J lost 0 bases, with 7 bases between them. This chain's CDR3 is CASSEGAVSYNEQFF. CDR3 DNA: TGTGCCAGCAGTGAAGGGGCGGTCTCCTACAATGAGCAGTTCTTC.

This chain uses TRBV6-1 with TRBJ2-7; 7 bases match TRBD1. V shed 0 bases and J 4 bases; nucleotides not matched to a gene: 3. Germline V gene data show CDR1 as MNHNS and CDR2 as SASEGT. The CDR3 sequence is 14 residues long. CDR3 DNA: TGTGCCAGCAGTGAAGCAGACAGGGCATACGAGCAGTACTTC. This codes for CASSEADRAYEQYF.

The chain couples TRBV5-1 to TRBJ2-7; the match to TRBD2 covers 8 bases. Germline loops: CDR1 SGHRS, CDR2 YFSETQ. V was pared by 1 base and J by 2 bases, with 11 bases of the junction left unmatched. This CDR3 has 17 amino acids. Here the CDR3 reads CASSLSFSGEGAYEQYF. In DNA, the CDR3 is TGCGCCAGCAGCTTGAGTTTTAGCGGGGAAGGGGCCTACGAGCAGTACTTC. Complete variable domain (other parts from reference TRBV5-1 and TRBJ2-7): KAGVTQTPRYLIKTRGQQVTLSCSPISGHRSVSWYQQTPGQGLQFLFEYFSETQRNKGNFPGRFSGRQFSNSRSEMNVSTLELGDSALYLCASSLSFSGEGAYEQYFGPGTRLTVT.

The chain recombines TRBV28 with TRBJ1-3; D not resolved. Trimming took off 9 bases at V and 6 bases at J, with 12 bases between the two ends. Germline lookup yields CDR1 MDHEN and CDR2 SYDVKM. The CDR3 loop spans 12 amino acids. CDR3 residues: CASGQVTNTIYF. The CDR3 DNA reads TGTGCCAGTGGGCAGGTGACAAACACCATATATTTT.

The V gene is TRBV4-1, the J gene TRBJ2-3; no reliable D call. The V gene lost 0 bases and the J gene lost 2 bases, with 12 bases spanning the gap. The CDR3 spans 16 residues. CDR1 and CDR2 (germline): MGHRA, YSYEKL. In nucleotides, the CDR3 is TGCGCCAGCAGCCAAGAGTGGGCCAAGCACACAGATACGCAGTATTTT. Translating gives CASSQEWAKHTDTQYF.

V is TRBV27 and J is TRBJ2-3; D may be TRBD1 (5 bases). V lost 2 bases, J lost 6 bases, and 12 bases lay in between. Germline V gene sequence: CDR1 MNHEY, CDR2 SMNVEV (reference sequence). The CDR3 loop spans 14 amino acids. The CDR3 protein is CASSLRQNRDTQYF. The CDR3 DNA follows: TGTGCCAGCAGTTTAAGACAGAACCGGGATACGCAGTATTTT.

The rearrangement joins TRBV27 to TRBJ2-7; TRBD1 or TRBD2 may be the D gene (5 bases each). CDR1 is MNHEY, CDR2 SMNVEV, per germline (reference sequence). Deletions cut 3 bases from V and 6 bases from J, with 15 bases between. The CDR3 is made up of 14 amino acids. The chain's CDR3 is CASSFGTEGREQYF. The CDR3 region has the DNA TGTGCCAGCAGTTTCGGGACCGAAGGCCGCGAGCAGTACTTC.

The J gene is TRBJ1-1, the V gene TRBV7-9; no clear D gene. The germline V gene encodes CDR1 SEHNR and CDR2 FQNEAQ (reference sequence). The germline V and J ends were trimmed by 1 base and 0 bases, with 9 bases remaining between them. The CDR3 loop spans 15 amino acids. The DNA for the CDR3 is TGTGCCAGCAGCTTAGGGGGTGGTTTGAACACTGAAGCTTTCTTT. Residues: CASSLGGGLNTEAFF.

V usage is TRBV7-9 and J usage is TRBJ2-3; D is tentatively TRBD1 or TRBD2 (6 bases each). The CDR3 has 15 amino acids. CDR1 is SEHNR and CDR2 is FQNEAQ in the germline V gene (reference sequence). V was shortened by 2 bases and J by 2 bases, with 11 bases between the two germline ends. Here the CDR3 DNA reads TGTGCCAGCAGCTTAAGGACGGGGGCCACAGATACGCAGTATTTT. Amino acids: CASSLRTGATDTQYF.

This clone has only one observation. V gene TRBV7-9 combines with J gene TRBJ2-7, with a tentative D call TRBD2 (7 bases). Trimming cost V 1 base and J 4 bases, with 14 bases left between them. Germline V gene lookup returns CDR1 SEHNR and CDR2 FQNEAQ (reference sequence). This CDR3 spans 15 amino acids. The CDR3 is CASSLVRGASYEQYF. The CDR3 nucleotides read TGTGCCAGCAGCTTAGTTCGGGGGGCGAGTTACGAGCAGTACTTC.